The source of this TCR beta chain is a study of tumor and adjacent non-tumor tissue in lung cancer. Study as a whole: Patients were aged about 31 to 76, ten or so men and a handful of women, stage I to III.

The library came from three nested PCR rounds adapted from ARM-PCR protocols. TCRdb re-derived calls from the multiplex PCR reads in MiXCR, one entry per CDR3 protein. The sample consists of about 48,000 distinct CDR3 sequences, more than 55% of them appearing once. CDR1 and CDR2 (germline): LNHDA, SQIVND (reference sequence). CDR3 length equals 14 residues. No cell sorting was done before RNA was extracted from the tissue. More than 3 cm separated this lung sample from the edge of the tumor. Regarding this clonotype: The germline gene is not matched at one end of the junction; a read error may be the cause.

The sample taken for sequencing was distant non-tumor lung tissue. The gene calls are TRBV19 and TRBJ2-3, with 10 bases aligning to TRBD2. The receptor's source is a woman between 65 and 79 years old with non-small cell lung cancer. The CDR3 DNA reads as TGTACCAGTAGTATACTAGCGGGACGGGATACGCAGTATTTT. Translated, it gives CTSSILAGRDTQYF.